These 27 T cell receptor beta chains came from one sample sequenced in a study of blood T cell repertoires in COVID-19 (dated by TCRdb to about 2020). Receptor libraries were prepared by the immunoSEQ multiplex PCR assay. TCRdb provides this immuneACCESS table in a form limited to in-frame rearrangements. Some clones are lacking; in checked studies, under half of them reflect an unresolved V gene, and why the rest are absent is not known. For this sample the table gives a few hundred thousand clones, of which over 80% were detected only once. The ten largest clones add up to approximately 9% of the sample. Material: PBMCs or T cells enriched from blood (not recorded which). These receptors all come from a woman aged 18 to 35 who had recovered from COVID-19.

This clone was recorded only once. The chain recombines TRBV7-8 with TRBJ1-1; 8 positions match TRBD1. With 5 bases clipped from V and 0 bases from J, the junction kept 5 bases outside the gene matches. This CDR3 has 15 amino acids. Germline V gene data show CDR1 as SGHVS and CDR2 as FQNEAQ. The CDR3 bases are TGTGCCAGCAGCCCCAGACAGGGGTTGAACACTGAAGCTTTCTTT. It codes for CASSPRQGLNTEAFF.

The chain joins TRBV3-1 (or the pseudogene TRBV3-2) to TRBJ2-4; TRBD1 is a possible D gene (6 bases). The CDR3 loop spans 15 amino acids. Germline CDR1 LGHDT, CDR2 YNNKEL (reference sequence). Trimming took 2 bases from V and 7 from J, leaving 15 bases between them. This CDR3 is CASSQIQGFGNIQYF. CDR3 DNA: TGTGCCAGCAGCCAAATACAGGGTTTCGGCAACATTCAGTACTTC.

The chain employs TRBV6-5 and TRBJ1-1; TRBD1 matches 7 bases. The CDR3 has 14 residues. Trimming at V came to 5 bases and at J to 4 bases, leaving 7 bases not matched to a gene. Germline V gene data show CDR1 as MNHEY and CDR2 as SVGAGI. In DNA, the CDR3 is TGTGCCAGCAGTCGCAAGACAGGGAGCACTGAAGCTTTCTTT. Residues: CASSRKTGSTEAFF.

This clone was picked up one time. CDR3 sequence reads: CSASSGYNEQFF. The CDR3 DNA is TGCAGTGCTAGTTCGGGGTACAATGAGCAGTTCTTC. The genes are TRBV20-1 and TRBJ2-1, with a tentative D call TRBD2 (5 bases). This CDR3 has 12 amino acids. Trimming took off 3 bases at V and 4 bases at J, with 7 bases between the two ends. Germline V CDR1 and CDR2: DFQATT, SNEGSKA (reference sequence).

The V gene is TRBV28, the J gene TRBJ2-2; D may be TRBD1 (5 bases). V was cut by 3 bases and J by 6 bases, with 8 bases left in between. Germline V CDR1 and CDR2: MDHEN, SYDVKM. This CDR3 spans 13 amino acids. The CDR3 DNA reads as TGTGCCAGCAGTTTCAGGGTTGCCGGGGAGCTGTTTTTT. Translating gives CASSFRVAGELFF.

This clone was detected only a few times. The V and J genes are TRBV19 and TRBJ1-5; 8 positions agree with TRBD1. The trim removed 5 bases at V and 0 bases at J, leaving 6 bases unmatched. The CDR3 contains 16 residues. CDR1 and CDR2 from the germline V gene are LNHDA and SQIVND (reference sequence). The CDR3 loop is CASSGWTGYSNQPQHF. The CDR3 DNA reads TGTGCCAGTAGTGGATGGACAGGGTATAGCAATCAGCCCCAGCATTTT.

The J gene is TRBJ2-7, the V gene TRBV21-1; the D call of TRBD2 is as the table states it, not checked on the DNA. TRBV21-1 is recorded as a pseudogene. CDR3 length equals 15 residues. The CDR3 reads CASSLPGESPYEQYF. CDR3 bases: TGTGCCAGCAGCCTCCCGGGGGAATCCCCCTACGAGCAGTACTTC.

This clone was detected once. V gene TRBV7-2 combines with J gene TRBJ2-7; the D gene is possibly TRBD2 (5 bases). The CDR3 covers 13 residues. Trimming took 5 bases from V and 6 from J, leaving 14 bases between them. Per the germline V gene, CDR1 is SGHTA and CDR2 is FQGNSA. CDR3: CASSLALATEQYF. Here the CDR3 DNA reads TGTGCCAGCAGCCTCGCCCTAGCTACCGAGCAGTACTTC.

The genes are TRBV30 and TRBJ1-4; 12 nucleotides align to TRBD1. With V trimmed by 0 bases and J by 8 bases, 4 bases remained unmatched. CDR1 GTSNPN and CDR2 SVGIG come from the germline V gene (reference sequence). The CDR3 has 15 amino acids. The CDR3 sequence: CAWSVGDRGREKLFF. CDR3 coding DNA: TGTGCCTGGAGTGTCGGGGACAGGGGGCGAGAAAAACTGTTTTTT. The entire variable domain, with the rest obtained from reference TRBV30 and TRBJ1-4, is as follows: SQTIHQWPATLVQPVGSPLSLECTVEGTSNPNLYWYRQAAGRGLQLLFYSVGIGQISSEVPQNLSASRPQDRQFILSSKKLLLSDSGFYLCAWSVGDRGREKLFFGSGTQLSVL.

This clone occurred once. The chain has TRBV9 and TRBJ1-1, with 9 bases identical to TRBD1. CDR3 length: 15 amino acids. CDR1 and CDR2 from the germline V gene are SGDLS and YYNGEE. V lost 4 bases and J lost 1; bases outside the gene matches: 5. Here the CDR3 reads CASSKEGQGNTEAFF. In DNA form, the CDR3 reads TGTGCCAGCAGCAAAGAGGGACAGGGGAACACTGAAGCTTTCTTT.

The V gene is TRBV7-9, the J gene TRBJ2-7, with TRBD2 matching 10 bases. With V trimmed by 6 bases and J by 5 bases, 10 bases remained unmatched. Germline-derived CDR1 and CDR2 are SEHNR and FQNEAQ (reference sequence). This CDR3 contains 15 residues. The CDR3 coding sequence is TGTGCCAGCAGTCCGGCGGGCCTAGCGGGAGACGAGCAGTACTTC. It codes for CASSPAGLAGDEQYF.

This clone has more than one count but fewer than ten. The rearrangement links TRBV11-2 to TRBJ1-1; possibly TRBD1 for D (6 bases). This CDR3 contains 15 residues. V shed 4 bases and J shed 4 bases, with 16 bases lying between them. Per the germline V gene, CDR1 is SGHAT and CDR2 is FQNNGV. The CDR3: CASSSPTRGSTEAFF. CDR3 coding DNA: TGTGCCAGCAGCTCCCCTACCAGGGGTAGCACTGAAGCTTTCTTT. Filled out from reference TRBV11-2 and TRBJ1-1, the complete variable domain reads EAGVAQSPRYKIIEKRQSVAFWCNPISGHATLYWYQQILGQGPKLLIQFQNNGVVDDSQLPKDRFSAERLKGVDSTLKIQPAKLEDSAVYLCASSSPTRGSTEAFFGQGTRLTVV.

This rearrangement joins TRBV11-3 to TRBJ2-1, with a tentative D call TRBD1 (6 bases). This CDR3 comprises 12 residues. Germline-derived CDR1 and CDR2 are SGHNT and YENEEA. V lost 8 bases, J lost 5 bases, and 10 bases lay in between. This chain's CDR3 is CASSGTHNEQFF. The CDR3 region has the DNA TGTGCCAGCTCCGGGACACACAATGAGCAGTTCTTC.

The rearrangement joins TRBV9 to TRBJ2-7; 7 bases are shared with TRBD2. This CDR3 has 13 residues. Germline-derived CDR1 and CDR2 are SGDLS and YYNGEE. V lost 3 bases to trimming and J lost 2 bases; unmatched junction nucleotides: 2. The CDR3 loop reads CASSGGGTYEQYF. CDR3 nucleotide sequence: TGTGCCAGCAGCGGCGGGGGAACCTACGAGCAGTACTTC.

This chain links TRBV6-2 or TRBV6-3 with TRBJ2-5; 8 nucleotides line up with TRBD2. Unmatched junction bases numbered 8, after V lost 0 bases and J lost 5 bases. Per germline, CDR1 MNHEY and CDR2 SVGEGT. The CDR3 runs to 16 residues. CDR3 loop: CASSYSAGGRHETQYF. The CDR3, as DNA: TGTGCCAGCAGTTACTCAGCCGGCGGGAGGCATGAGACCCAGTACTTC.

This clone came up once. This chain links TRBV19 with TRBJ2-1; a weak D match, TRBD2 (5 bases). The V end was cut by 3 bases, the J end by 0 bases, with 9 bases between. CDR3 size: 15 residues. Germline CDR1 is LNHDA and CDR2 is SQIVND (reference sequence). CDR3 amino acids: CASSIEGSSYNEQFF. CDR3 bases: TGTGCCAGTAGTATCGAGGGCAGCTCCTACAATGAGCAGTTCTTC.

The genes are TRBV28 and TRBJ1-5; tentative D call: TRBD1 (5 bases). V lost 1 base to trimming and J lost 0 bases, with 16 bases between them. This CDR3 region has 18 residues. Per the germline V gene, CDR1 is MDHEN and CDR2 is SYDVKM. The CDR3 is CASSLSGPGSYSNQPQHF. CDR3 bases: TGTGCCAGCAGTTTATCAGGGCCCGGCTCCTATAGCAATCAGCCCCAGCATTTT. The whole variable domain, remainder taken from reference TRBV28 and TRBJ1-5, is DVKVTQSSRYLVKRTGEKVFLECVQDMDHENMFWYRQDPGLGLRLIYFSYDVKMKEKGDIPEGYSVSREKKERFSLILESASTNQTSMYLCASSLSGPGSYSNQPQHFGDGTRLSIL.

This chain links TRBV7-3 with TRBJ2-1; the D gene is possibly TRBD2 (7 bases). The V end lost 3 bases, the J end lost 6 bases, and 15 bases lay between the germline ends. Germline loops: CDR1 SGHTA, CDR2 FQGTGA. The CDR3 is 15 amino acids. The CDR3 region is CASSLGGGAANEQFF. In DNA form, the CDR3 reads TGTGCCAGCAGCTTGGGCGGGGGCGCTGCCAATGAGCAGTTCTTC.

The V gene is TRBV7-2, the J gene TRBJ1-2; possible D gene TRBD1, 6 bases. Trimming took off 4 bases at V and 5 bases at J, with 14 bases between the two ends. Looked up from germline, CDR1 is SGHTA and CDR2 is FQGNSA. The CDR3 is 14 residues long. The CDR3 sequence is CASSSTGTIYGYTF. Written as DNA, the CDR3 is TGTGCCAGCAGCTCCACCGGGACAATATATGGCTACACCTTC. Full variable domain (rest looked up from reference TRBV7-2 and TRBJ1-2): GAGVSQSPSNKVTEKGKDVELRCDPISGHTALYWYRQSLGQGLEFLIYFQGNSAPDKSGLPSDRFSAERTGGSVSTLTIQRTQQEDSAVYLCASSSTGTIYGYTFGSGTRLTVV.

A single count supports this clone. This CDR3 is CASSTRLGQGGPNYGYTF. CDR3 DNA: TGTGCCAGCAGCACGCGACTAGGACAGGGGGGACCTAACTATGGCTACACCTTC. The V gene is TRBV11-2, the J gene TRBJ1-2, with 10 bases identical to TRBD1. The CDR3 length is 18 residues. The V gene's germline CDR1 is SGHAT and CDR2 FQNNGV. Trimming cost V 5 bases and J 0 bases; bases outside gene matches: 12.

This chain joins TRBV5-1 and TRBJ2-1; a weak D match, TRBD1 (5 bases). V was trimmed by 1 base and J by 5 bases, leaving 13 bases between them. Germline V gene data show CDR1 as SGHRS and CDR2 as YFSETQ. This CDR3 has 15 amino acids. CDR3 sequence reads: CASSLSGMRNNEQFF. The CDR3 DNA is TGCGCCAGCAGCTTGTCAGGGATGAGGAACAATGAGCAGTTCTTC.

V and J are TRBV4-3 and TRBJ2-5; 8 bases are a match to TRBD2. The CDR3 spans 14 residues. Looked up from germline, CDR1 is LGHNA and CDR2 is YSLEER. The trim removed 1 base at V and 4 bases at J, leaving 2 bases unmatched. CDR3 in amino acids: CASSQGAGGETQYF. CDR3 nucleotides: TGCGCCAGCAGCCAAGGGGCGGGAGGAGAGACCCAGTACTTC.

CDR3 amino acids: CAWSEVAVNQPQHF. Here the CDR3 DNA reads TGTGCCTGGAGTGAGGTGGCGGTCAATCAGCCCCAGCATTTT. The chain has TRBV30 and TRBJ1-5; D is ambiguous. Germline lookup yields CDR1 GTSNPN and CDR2 SVGIG (reference sequence). The CDR3 is 14 amino acids. V lost 1 base to trimming and J lost 3 bases, with 10 bases between them.

The rearrangement links TRBV29-1 to TRBJ2-5; 11 bases fit TRBD2. V gave up 3 bases and J gave up 5 bases; unmatched junction bases: 14. The germline gives CDR1 SQVTM, CDR2 ANQGSEA. The CDR3 totals 17 residues. CDR3 region: CSVDLEASGGLTETQYF. The DNA of the CDR3 is TGCAGCGTTGATCTTGAGGCTAGCGGGGGGCTGACGGAGACCCAGTACTTC.

The V gene is TRBV4-1, the J gene TRBJ2-1; 8 bases are a match to TRBD2. The V segment lost 1 base and the J segment 4 bases; nucleotides outside the gene matches: 15. This CDR3 region has 19 residues. Germline V gives CDR1 MGHRA, CDR2 YSYEKL. The CDR3 here is CASSQVPAGVLLKYNEQFF. CDR3 DNA: TGCGCCAGCAGCCAAGTCCCAGCGGGAGTCCTCTTGAAGTACAATGAGCAGTTCTTC.

The chain is built from TRBV15 and TRBJ2-7; TRBD2 agrees at 14 bases. Germline loops: CDR1 LNHNV, CDR2 YYDKDF (reference sequence). The CDR3 spans 17 residues. With V trimmed by 0 bases and J by 8 bases, 9 bases remained unmatched. CDR3: CATSREGLAGVSEKQYF. The DNA of the CDR3 is TGTGCCACCAGCAGAGAGGGACTAGCGGGGGTCTCGGAGAAGCAGTACTTC.

CDR3 protein: CASTLAAGYSYEQYF. Here the CDR3 DNA reads TGTGCCAGTACGCTAGCGGCGGGTTACTCCTACGAGCAGTACTTC. This sequence joins TRBV19 and TRBJ2-7; 7 bases are shared with TRBD2. The CDR3 has 15 residues. Trimming at V came to 7 bases and at J to 0 bases, leaving 9 bases not matched to a gene. Germline V CDR1 and CDR2: LNHDA, SQIVND (reference sequence).